The rows below give T cell receptor beta chains drawn from one sample of a study of cytomegalovirus exposure and HLA in healthy donors. Profiled with immunoSEQ multiplex PCR; TCRdb holds only in-frame clones, not every one. Of 80,000 to 100,000 clones detected, roughly 77% appear once; the ten largest clones hold roughly 1.5%. The sample comprised PBMCs. The receptors originated from a man aged 35 to 55 in good health and CMV-seronegative. CDR3s include the opening cysteine and the closing phenylalanine or tryptophan. Each record gives: J gene, V gene, CDR3 length, CDR3 protein.

J: TRBJ1-3; V: TRBV19; length: 15; CDR3: CASSIEKLAGNTIYF
J: TRBJ2-3; V: TRBV12-5; length: 13; CDR3: CASGLAGSYTQYF
J: TRBJ1-1; V: TRBV7-9; length: 14; CDR3: CASSPQGVNTEAFF
J: TRBJ1-1; V: TRBV6-1; length: 16; CDR3: CASSELRGRGNTEAFF
J: TRBJ2-3; V: TRBV14; length: 16; CDR3: CASSQGSGHNTDTQYF
J: TRBJ1-2; V: TRBV4-1; length: 14; CDR3: CASSQRQNNYGYTF
J: TRBJ2-1; V: TRBV9; length: 15; CDR3: CASSVVAGNYNEQFF
J: TRBJ2-7; V: TRBV6-1; length: 13; CDR3: CASSHRGLYEQYF
J: TRBJ2-7; V: TRBV15; length: 14; CDR3: CATSRDLGSYEQYF
J: TRBJ2-7; V: TRBV9; length: 15; CDR3: CASSASSGGWLEQYF
J: TRBJ2-4; V: TRBV5-8; length: 15; CDR3: CASSLARGRKNIQYF
J: TRBJ1-3; V: TRBV6-1; length: 15; CDR3: CASSEGQNSGNTIYF
J: TRBJ1-1; V: TRBV9; length: 11; CDR3: CASSTRTEAFF
J: TRBJ1-2; V: TRBV11-2; length: 14; CDR3: CASSLGQGAAGYTF
J: TRBJ2-1; V: TRBV4-3; length: 15; CDR3: CASSPYNAQAGRQFF
J: TRBJ2-2; V: TRBV11-2; length: 16; CDR3: CASSQALMSLTGELFF